These 15 T cell receptor beta chains were all obtained from the same sample, sequenced in a study of CD8 T cells in Susac syndrome. The RNA input was about 0.5 to 1 ug, and it was reverse transcribed with random hexamers. Using its own MiXCR run on the immunoSEQ multiplex PCR reads, TCRdb lists one record per CDR3 protein. The sample yields 150,000 or so distinct CDR3 sequences, about 95% seen once. Source material: CD8+ T cells from PBMCs. These receptors came from a human donor with multiple sclerosis.

The chain has TRBV2 and TRBJ2-7, with 8 bases fitting TRBD1. Per germline, CDR1 SNHLY and CDR2 FYNNEI. Unmatched junction bases numbered 5, after V lost 2 bases and J lost 5 bases. The CDR3 has 14 residues. CDR3 residues: CASSERQGADEQYF. The CDR3 DNA follows: TGTGCCAGCAGTGAACGGCAGGGGGCCGACGAGCAGTACTTC.

V gene TRBV27 combines with J gene TRBJ2-1, with D uncertain. The CDR3 is 12 amino acids. The V end was cut by 7 bases, the J end by 7 bases, with 11 bases between. CDR1 and CDR2 from the germline V gene are MNHEY and SMNVEV (reference sequence). The CDR3: CASTSLGNEQFF. Written as DNA, the CDR3 is TGTGCCAGCACTTCTTTGGGGAATGAGCAGTTCTTC.

This rearrangement joins TRBV7-2 to TRBJ2-3; 9 bases are a match to TRBD1. J was trimmed by 6 bases and V by 2 bases; bases with no gene match: 9. Germline CDR1 is SGHTA and CDR2 is FQGNSA. CDR3 length equals 16 residues. In nucleotides, the CDR3 is TGTGCCAGCAGCTTAATGGGGACAGGGACCCCGGATACGCAGTATTTT. This encodes CASSLMGTGTPDTQYF.

The chain carries TRBV7-6 and TRBJ2-7, with 10 bases fitting TRBD1. There are 14 residues in the CDR3. The V gene end was trimmed by 5 bases and the J gene end by 3 bases; junction bases not matched to a gene: 4. From germline, CDR1 is SGHVS and CDR2 FNYEAQ. Here the CDR3 DNA reads TGTGCCAGCAGCATTTGGGACAGGGGCTACGAGCAGTACTTC. Its translation is CASSIWDRGYEQYF.

V is TRBV27 and J is TRBJ2-2; TRBD2 aligns across 7 bases. V lost 8 bases to trimming and J lost 0 bases; unmatched junction nucleotides: 12. In germline, CDR1 is MNHEY, CDR2 SMNVEV (reference sequence). This CDR3 has 17 amino acids. CDR3 region: CASRPYGGGANTGELFF. Written as DNA, the CDR3 is TGTGCCAGCCGACCTTACGGGGGAGGGGCGAACACCGGGGAGCTGTTTTTT.

The V gene is TRBV5-6, the J gene TRBJ1-1; the D gene is possibly TRBD1 (5 bases). The CDR3 spans 13 residues. CDR1 SGHDT and CDR2 YYEEEE come from the germline V gene. The V end lost 3 bases, the J end lost 6 bases, and 12 bases lay between the germline ends. CDR3 coding DNA: TGTGCCAGCAGCTCGGCGGGGCTGGCTGAAGCTTTCTTT. The encoded protein is CASSSAGLAEAFF.

The chain couples TRBV20-1 to TRBJ2-7; D may be TRBD2 (6 bases). The CDR3 extends over 14 amino acids. Trimming shortened V by 5 bases and J by 6 bases, and 20 bases separated the two germline ends. Looked up from germline, CDR1 is DFQATT and CDR2 is SNEGSKA (reference sequence). As DNA, the CDR3 is TGCAGTGCTCCCGACCTCCGGGGAGGACGCGAGCAGTACTTC. Its translation is CSAPDLRGGREQYF.

The rearrangement links TRBV5-6 to TRBJ2-1; D might be TRBD2 (6 bases). V lost 0 bases, J lost 4 bases, and 11 bases lay in between. The V gene's germline CDR1 is SGHDT and CDR2 YYEEEE. The length of the CDR3 is 15 residues. The CDR3 DNA reads as TGTGCCAGCAGCTTGGCCTGGGACTCGTACAATGAGCAGTTCTTC. It translates to CASSLAWDSYNEQFF.

The chain has TRBV7-2 and TRBJ2-7; no definite D call. The germline V and J ends were trimmed by 2 bases and 2 bases, with 10 bases remaining between them. CDR1 and CDR2 (germline): SGHTA, FQGNSA. This CDR3 has 14 residues. CDR3 nucleotides: TGTGCCAGCAGCTTAAGTTCTGTGACCTACGAGCAGTACGTC. Its translation: CASSLSSVTYEQYV.

The V gene is TRBV29-1, the J gene TRBJ1-2; D is possibly TRBD1 (6 bases). The CDR3 is 12 amino acids. Trimming pared 4 bases from V and 2 bases from J, leaving 8 bases between. Germline CDR1 SQVTM, CDR2 ANQGSEA. The CDR3 nucleotides are TGCAGCGTTGGGACAGAGAACTATGGCTACACCTTC. This encodes CSVGTENYGYTF.

V gene TRBV30 combines with J gene TRBJ2-3, with a weak D call TRBD2 (6 bases). CDR1 and CDR2 (germline): GTSNPN, SVGIG (reference sequence). V was shortened by 2 bases and J by 1 base, with 13 bases between the two germline ends. The CDR3 is 15 amino acids. The CDR3 sequence: CAWSPPPGGTDTQYF. CDR3 coding DNA: TGTGCCTGGAGTCCCCCCCCGGGGGGCACAGATACGCAGTATTTT.

This chain uses TRBV29-1 with TRBJ1-1; D is possibly TRBD1 (5 bases). The CDR3 has 13 amino acids. Germline CDR1 and CDR2: SQVTM and ANQGSEA. V shed 8 bases and J shed 4 bases, with 17 bases lying between them. In DNA, the CDR3 is TGCAGCCCCGCACCCTGGGACCCCACTGAAGCTTTCTTT. This gives the protein CSPAPWDPTEAFF.

V usage is TRBV20-1 and J usage is TRBJ2-7, with a weak D call TRBD1 (6 bases). The CDR3 loop spans 15 amino acids. Germline assignment: CDR1 DFQATT and CDR2 SNEGSKA (reference sequence). V was trimmed by 5 bases and J by 0 bases, leaving 17 bases between them. The CDR3 DNA sequence: TGCAGTGCTCAGGATTTAGACAGGAGCTCCTACGAGCAGTACTTC. This gives the protein CSAQDLDRSSYEQYF.

The V gene is TRBV13, the J gene TRBJ1-2, with 10 bases that match TRBD1. The CDR3 sequence is 15 residues long. V lost 4 bases, J lost 0 bases, and 2 bases stayed unmatched. Germline V gives CDR1 PRHDT, CDR2 FYEKMQ (reference sequence). The CDR3 sequence is CASSWDRGANYGYTF. The DNA for the CDR3 is TGTGCCAGCAGCTGGGACAGGGGTGCTAACTATGGCTACACCTTC.

The chain uses TRBV29-1 and TRBJ1-1; no definite D call. This CDR3 is 13 amino acids long. Trimming took 0 bases from V and 10 from J, leaving 15 bases between them. CDR1 is SQVTM and CDR2 is ANQGSEA in the germline V gene. CDR3 DNA: TGCAGCGTTGAAGATCAGGCCGGGTTTCTAGCTTTCTTT. This codes for CSVEDQAGFLAFF.